The 12 T cell receptor beta chains listed next were all sequenced from one sample in a study of shared clonotypes between healthy human individuals. Method: immunoSEQ multiplex PCR; TCRdb's copy keeps in-frame clones and lacks some. This sample carries about 2.5 million clones, around 90% of them seen once, and the ten largest clones take roughly 0.34%. The source material was naive CD4+ T cells from PBMCs. Sample subset: CD45RA+ positively selected. The receptors stem from a man younger than 30 in good health. Some clones in this sample may be carry-over from other donors' samples.

CDR3 loop: CASSERGLFSYNEQFF. Written as DNA, the CDR3 is TGTGCCAGCAGTGAAAGGGGACTTTTCTCCTACAATGAGCAGTTCTTC. The chain links TRBV6-1 to TRBJ2-1, with a tentative D call TRBD2 (6 bases). Trimming took 2 bases from V and 0 from J, leaving 11 bases between them. CDR1 and CDR2 (germline): MNHNS, SASEGT. CDR3 length: 16 amino acids.

The chain couples TRBV5-1 to TRBJ2-5, with 7 positions matching TRBD1. The ends lost 2 bases at V and 5 bases at J; junction bases unmatched: 6. This CDR3 is built from 14 residues. CDR1 and CDR2 (germline): SGHRS, YFSETQ. CDR3 sequence (DNA): TGCGCCAGCAGCTTCAACAGGGGTGGGGAGACCCAGTACTTC. Translation gives CASSFNRGGETQYF.

V gene TRBV4-3 combines with J gene TRBJ2-1; 8 bases match TRBD2. Germline V gene lookup returns CDR1 LGHNA and CDR2 YSLEER. After removal of 8 bases from V and 8 bases from J, the junction contained 14 bases not matched to a gene. CDR3 length: 15 amino acids. The DNA of the CDR3 is TGCGCCAGCGGCCCCGGGAGGGACCTTTCGGATGAGCAGTTCTTC. Protein sequence: CASGPGRDLSDEQFF.

The V gene is TRBV19, the J gene TRBJ1-3, with a possible D match to TRBD1 (5 bases). The CDR3 extends over 14 amino acids. Trimming took off 7 bases at V and 3 bases at J, with 13 bases between the two ends. Germline V gene lookup returns CDR1 LNHDA and CDR2 SQIVND (reference sequence). In nucleotides, the CDR3 is TGTGCCAGTAAGGACATGGCTTTTGGAAACACCATATATTTT. This sequence encodes CASKDMAFGNTIYF.

The chain carries TRBV5-4 and TRBJ1-2; maybe TRBD1 (5 bases). In germline, CDR1 is SGHNT, CDR2 YYREEE (reference sequence). This CDR3 region has 15 residues. The germline V and J ends were trimmed by 4 bases and 7 bases, with 20 bases remaining between them. The CDR3 spells CASSPDSLLQSGYTF. The CDR3 region has the DNA TGTGCCAGCAGCCCAGACAGCCTTTTACAGTCTGGCTACACCTTC.

As DNA, the CDR3 is TGTGCCAGCTCACCCCCGGAGAGGGGCAGTAGCTCCTACGAGCAGTACTTC. This translates into CASSPPERGSSSYEQYF. The J gene is TRBJ2-7, the V gene TRBV18; D is tentatively TRBD1 or TRBD2 (5 bases each). Trimming took 3 bases from V and 0 from J, leaving 18 bases between them. CDR3 length: 17 residues. Per the germline V gene, CDR1 is KGHSH and CDR2 is LQKENI.

This chain links TRBV7-8 with TRBJ2-7; the D gene is possibly TRBD2 (5 bases). The CDR3 covers 17 residues. CDR1 and CDR2 (germline): SGHVS, FQNEAQ. Trimming took 0 bases from V and 0 from J, leaving 15 bases between them. CDR3 nucleotide sequence: TGTGCCAGCAGCTTAGCGTCGGGAACCCAATCCTCCTACGAGCAGTACTTC. As protein: CASSLASGTQSSYEQYF.

This sequence joins TRBV6-5 and TRBJ1-4, with D uncertain. V was trimmed by 4 bases and J by 7 bases, leaving 16 bases between them. CDR1 and CDR2 (germline): MNHEY, SVGAGI. This CDR3 comprises 15 residues. This chain's CDR3 is CASSLMLAGSEKLFF. The CDR3 region has the DNA TGTGCCAGCAGTTTAATGTTGGCGGGTAGTGAAAAACTGTTTTTT.

The chain uses TRBV11-3 and TRBJ2-2, with D possibly being TRBD1 (6 bases). Germline-derived CDR1 and CDR2 are SGHNT and YENEEA. Trimming stripped 6 bases from V and 0 bases from J, with 8 bases between. The CDR3 loop spans 14 amino acids. The CDR3 nucleotides are TGTGCCAGCAGGCCAGGGGCGAACACCGGGGAGCTGTTTTTT. The encoded protein is CASRPGANTGELFF. Drawing the rest from reference TRBV11-3 and TRBJ2-2, the complete variable domain is EAGVVQSPRYKIIEKKQPVAFWCNPISGHNTLYWYLQNLGQGPELLIRYENEEAVDDSQLPKDRFSAERLKGVDSTLKIQPAELGDSAVYLCASRPGANTGELFFGEGSRLTVL.

Concerning this clone itself: Different DNA sequences within this sample yield the same CDR3. The V gene is TRBV7-3, the J gene TRBJ2-1; 8 nucleotides align to TRBD2. From germline, CDR1 is SGHTA and CDR2 FQGTGA. The length of the CDR3 is 14 residues. The junction had 6 bases not matched to a gene; V was cut back by 3 bases and J by 8 bases. CDR3 protein: CASSLGTSGDEQFF. In DNA, the CDR3 is TGTGCCAGCAGCTTGGGTACTAGCGGCGATGAGCAGTTCTTC.

The rearrangement joins TRBV7-9 to TRBJ2-1; 8 bases match TRBD1. The CDR3 consists of 17 residues. Germline trimming cut 5 bases from V and 5 bases from J; bases unmatched to any gene: 14. The germline V gene has CDR1 SEHNR and CDR2 FQNEAQ (reference sequence). The DNA of the CDR3 is TGTGCCAGCAGCCTCGGACAGGGTGGGAGAGGGGACAATGAGCAGTTCTTC. Translating gives CASSLGQGGRGDNEQFF.

In the case of this clone: Other DNA sequences within the sample encode an identical CDR3. The chain uses TRBV5-1 and TRBJ1-3; TRBD1 might be the D (5 bases). The CDR3 consists of 14 residues. V lost 0 bases to trimming and J lost 3 bases, with 7 bases between them. Per germline, CDR1 SGHRS and CDR2 YFSETQ. CDR3 sequence: CASSLGQGGNTIYF. The CDR3 nucleotides read TGCGCCAGCAGCTTGGGCCAGGGTGGAAACACCATATATTTT.